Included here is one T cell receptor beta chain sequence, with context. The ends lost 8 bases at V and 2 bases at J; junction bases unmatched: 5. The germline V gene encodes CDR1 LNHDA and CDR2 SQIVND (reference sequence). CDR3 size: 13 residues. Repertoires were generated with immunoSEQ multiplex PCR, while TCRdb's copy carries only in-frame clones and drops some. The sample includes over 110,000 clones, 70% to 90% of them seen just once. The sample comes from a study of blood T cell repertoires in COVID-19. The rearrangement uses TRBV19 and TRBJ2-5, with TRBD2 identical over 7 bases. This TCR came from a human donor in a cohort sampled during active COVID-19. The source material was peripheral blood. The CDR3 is CASGRVGQETQYF. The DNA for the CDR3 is TGTGCCAGTGGGAGGGTGGGGCAAGAGACCCAGTACTTC.